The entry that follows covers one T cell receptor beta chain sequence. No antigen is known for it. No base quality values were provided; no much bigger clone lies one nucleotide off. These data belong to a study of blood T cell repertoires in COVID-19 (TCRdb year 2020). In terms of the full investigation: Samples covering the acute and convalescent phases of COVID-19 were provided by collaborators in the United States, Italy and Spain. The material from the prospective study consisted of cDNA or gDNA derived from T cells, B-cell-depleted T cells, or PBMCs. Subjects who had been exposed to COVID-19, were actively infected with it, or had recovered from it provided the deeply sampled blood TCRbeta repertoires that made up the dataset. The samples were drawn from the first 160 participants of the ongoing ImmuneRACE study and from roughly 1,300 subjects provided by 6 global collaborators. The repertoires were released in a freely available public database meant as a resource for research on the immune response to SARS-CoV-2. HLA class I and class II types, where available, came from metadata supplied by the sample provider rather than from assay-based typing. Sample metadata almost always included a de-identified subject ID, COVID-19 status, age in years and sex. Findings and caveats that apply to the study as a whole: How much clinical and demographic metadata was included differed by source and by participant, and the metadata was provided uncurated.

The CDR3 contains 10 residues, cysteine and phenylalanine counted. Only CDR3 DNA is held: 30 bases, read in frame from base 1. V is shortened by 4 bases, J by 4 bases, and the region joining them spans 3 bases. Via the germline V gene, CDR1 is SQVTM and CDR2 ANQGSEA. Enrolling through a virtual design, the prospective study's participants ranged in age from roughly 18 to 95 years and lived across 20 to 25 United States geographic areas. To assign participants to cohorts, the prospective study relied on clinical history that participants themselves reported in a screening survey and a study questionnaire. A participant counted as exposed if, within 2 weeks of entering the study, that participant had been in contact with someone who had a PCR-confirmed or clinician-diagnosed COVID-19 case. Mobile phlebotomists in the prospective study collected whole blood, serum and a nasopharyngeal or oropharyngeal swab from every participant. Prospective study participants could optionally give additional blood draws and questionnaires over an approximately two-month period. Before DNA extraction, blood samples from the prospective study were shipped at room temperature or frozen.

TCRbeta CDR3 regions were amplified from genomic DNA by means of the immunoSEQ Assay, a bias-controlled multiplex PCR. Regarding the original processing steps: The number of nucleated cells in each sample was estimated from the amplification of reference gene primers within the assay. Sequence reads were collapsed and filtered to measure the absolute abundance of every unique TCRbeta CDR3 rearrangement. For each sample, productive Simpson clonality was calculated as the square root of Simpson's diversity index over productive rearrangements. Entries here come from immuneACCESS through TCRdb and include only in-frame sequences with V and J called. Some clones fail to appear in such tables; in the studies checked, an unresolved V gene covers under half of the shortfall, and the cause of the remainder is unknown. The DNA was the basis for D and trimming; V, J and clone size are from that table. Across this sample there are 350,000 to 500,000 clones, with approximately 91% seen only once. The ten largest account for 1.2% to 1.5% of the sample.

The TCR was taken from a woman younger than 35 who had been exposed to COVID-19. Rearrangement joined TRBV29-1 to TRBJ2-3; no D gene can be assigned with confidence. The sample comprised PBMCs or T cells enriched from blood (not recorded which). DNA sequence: TGCAGCGTTGTAGCAGATACGCAGTATTTT. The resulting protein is CSVVADTQYF.